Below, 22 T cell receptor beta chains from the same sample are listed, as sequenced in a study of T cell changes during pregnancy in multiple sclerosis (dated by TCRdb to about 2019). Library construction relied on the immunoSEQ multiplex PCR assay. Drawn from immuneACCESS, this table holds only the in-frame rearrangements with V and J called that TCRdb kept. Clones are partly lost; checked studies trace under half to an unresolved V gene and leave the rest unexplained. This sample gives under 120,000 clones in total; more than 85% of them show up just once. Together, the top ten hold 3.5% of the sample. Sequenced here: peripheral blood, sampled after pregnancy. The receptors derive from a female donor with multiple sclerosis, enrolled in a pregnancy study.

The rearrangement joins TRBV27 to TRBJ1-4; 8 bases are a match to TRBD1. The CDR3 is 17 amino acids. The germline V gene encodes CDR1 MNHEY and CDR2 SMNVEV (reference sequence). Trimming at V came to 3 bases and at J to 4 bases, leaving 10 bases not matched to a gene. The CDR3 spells CASSFIHTGGGNEKLFF. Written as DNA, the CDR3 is TGTGCCAGCAGTTTTATCCACACAGGGGGGGGTAATGAAAAACTGTTTTTT.

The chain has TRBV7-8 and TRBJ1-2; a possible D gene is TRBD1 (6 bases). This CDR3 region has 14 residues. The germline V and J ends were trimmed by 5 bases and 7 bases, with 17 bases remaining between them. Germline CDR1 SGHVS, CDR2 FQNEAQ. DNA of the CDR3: TGTGCCAGCAGCCGAAGTGTCACAGGGTTTGGCTACACCTTC. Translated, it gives CASSRSVTGFGYTF. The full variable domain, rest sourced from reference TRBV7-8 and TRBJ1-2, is GAGVSQSPRYKVAKRGQDVALRCDPISGHVSLFWYQQALGQGPEFLTYFQNEAQLDKSGLPSDRFFAERPEGSVSTLKIQRTQQEDSAVYLCASSRSVTGFGYTFGSGTRLTVV.

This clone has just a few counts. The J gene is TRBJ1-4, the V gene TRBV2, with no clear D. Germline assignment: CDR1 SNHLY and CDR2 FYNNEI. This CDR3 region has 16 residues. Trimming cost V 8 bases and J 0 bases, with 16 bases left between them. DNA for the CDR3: TGTGCCAGCGAGCGGGTTAAGGGCACAACTAATGAAAAACTGTTTTTT. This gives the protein CASERVKGTTNEKLFF.

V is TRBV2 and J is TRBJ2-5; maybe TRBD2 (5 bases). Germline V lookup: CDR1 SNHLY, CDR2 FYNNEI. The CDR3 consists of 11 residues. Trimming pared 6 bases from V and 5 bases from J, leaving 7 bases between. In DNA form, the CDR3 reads TGTGCCAGCAGGGGGAGTGAGACCCAGTACTTC. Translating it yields CASRGSETQYF.

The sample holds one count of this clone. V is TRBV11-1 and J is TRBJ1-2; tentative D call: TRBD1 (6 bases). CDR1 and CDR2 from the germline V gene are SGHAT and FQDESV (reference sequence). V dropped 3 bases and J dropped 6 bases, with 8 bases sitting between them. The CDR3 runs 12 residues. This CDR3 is CASSFNRDGYTF. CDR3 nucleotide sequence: TGTGCCAGCAGCTTCAACAGGGATGGCTACACCTTC.

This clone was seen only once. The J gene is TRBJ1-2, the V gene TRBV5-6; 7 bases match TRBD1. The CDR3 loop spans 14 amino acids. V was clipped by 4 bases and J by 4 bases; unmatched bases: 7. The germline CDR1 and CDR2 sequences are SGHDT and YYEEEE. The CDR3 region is CASSSGQALYGYTF. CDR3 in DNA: TGTGCCAGCAGCAGCGGACAGGCCCTCTATGGCTACACCTTC.

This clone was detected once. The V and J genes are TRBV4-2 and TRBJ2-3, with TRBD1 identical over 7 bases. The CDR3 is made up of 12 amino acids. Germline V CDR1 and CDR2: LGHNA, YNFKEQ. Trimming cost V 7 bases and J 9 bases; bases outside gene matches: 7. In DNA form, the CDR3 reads TGTGCCAGCACGGACAGGTCGGAGACGCAGTATTTT. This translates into CASTDRSETQYF.

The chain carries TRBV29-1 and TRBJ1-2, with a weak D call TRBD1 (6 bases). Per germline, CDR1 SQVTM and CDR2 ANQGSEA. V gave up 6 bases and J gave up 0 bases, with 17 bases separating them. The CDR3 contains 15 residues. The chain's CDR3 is CSVNPGQPANYGYTF. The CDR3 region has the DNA TGCAGCGTCAACCCTGGACAGCCAGCTAACTATGGCTACACCTTC.

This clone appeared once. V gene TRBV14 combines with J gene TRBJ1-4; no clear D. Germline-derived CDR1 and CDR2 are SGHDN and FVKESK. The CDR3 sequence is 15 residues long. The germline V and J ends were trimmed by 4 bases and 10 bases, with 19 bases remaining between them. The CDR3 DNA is TGTGCCAGCAGCCCACGTGGCCGCCTAGTCGGAAAACTGTTTTTT. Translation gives CASSPRGRLVGKLFF.

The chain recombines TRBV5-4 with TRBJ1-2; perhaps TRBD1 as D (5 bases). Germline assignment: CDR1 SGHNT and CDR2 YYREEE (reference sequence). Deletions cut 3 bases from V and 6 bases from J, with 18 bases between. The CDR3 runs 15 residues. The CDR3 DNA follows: TGTGCCAGCAGCTCCTTCAAGACAGATCCGCATGGCTACACCTTC. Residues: CASSSFKTDPHGYTF.

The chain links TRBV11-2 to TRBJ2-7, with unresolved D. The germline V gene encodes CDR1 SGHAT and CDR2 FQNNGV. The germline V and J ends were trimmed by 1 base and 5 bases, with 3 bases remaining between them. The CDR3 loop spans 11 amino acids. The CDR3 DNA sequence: TGTGCCAGCAGCTTAGGGCACGAGCAGTACTTC. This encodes CASSLGHEQYF.

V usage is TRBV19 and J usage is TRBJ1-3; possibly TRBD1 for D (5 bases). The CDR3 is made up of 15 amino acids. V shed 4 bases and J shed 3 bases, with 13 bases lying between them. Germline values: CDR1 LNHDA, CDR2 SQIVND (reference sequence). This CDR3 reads CASSTQGFGGNTIYF. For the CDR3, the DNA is TGTGCCAGTAGTACCCAGGGATTCGGTGGAAACACCATATATTTT.

The CDR3 DNA reads as TGTGCCAGCAGCGTAGCTCGGAGCGGGGGGCCCTCCTACAATGAGCAGTTCTTC. It is translated as CASSVARSGGPSYNEQFF. This chain joins TRBV9 and TRBJ2-1; 9 bases map to TRBD2. The CDR3 sequence is 18 residues long. Germline V CDR1 and CDR2: SGDLS, YYNGEE. The V gene end was trimmed by 0 bases and the J gene end by 0 bases; junction bases not matched to a gene: 7. The variable domain in full, with the rest retrieved from reference TRBV9 and TRBJ2-1, is DSGVTQTPKHLITATGQRVTLRCSPRSGDLSVYWYQQSLDQGLQFLIQYYNGEERAKGNILERFSAQQFPDLHSELNLSSLELGDSALYFCASSVARSGGPSYNEQFFGPGTRLTVL.

DNA of the CDR3: TGTGCCAGCAGTGAAGCAGCTTCGGCAGCGGGGCAGCCCCAGCATTTT. The encoded protein is CASSEAASAAGQPQHF. The chain uses TRBV6-1 and TRBJ1-5; D gene ambiguous. The CDR3 extends over 16 amino acids. CDR1 is MNHNS and CDR2 is SASEGT in the germline V gene. V lost 0 bases to trimming and J lost 7 bases, with 16 bases between them.

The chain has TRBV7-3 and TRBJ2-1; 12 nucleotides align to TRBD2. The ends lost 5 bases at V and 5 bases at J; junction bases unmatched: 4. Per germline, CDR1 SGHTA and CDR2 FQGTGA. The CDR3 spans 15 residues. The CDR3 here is CASSELAGGNNEQFF. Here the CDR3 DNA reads TGTGCCAGCAGCGAACTAGCGGGGGGTAACAATGAGCAGTTCTTC.

The CDR3 here is CASSQAGTGGLPFF. The CDR3 coding sequence is TGCGCCAGCAGCCAAGCCGGGACAGGGGGGCTACCTTTCTTT. The chain combines TRBV4-1 with TRBJ1-1; TRBD1 matches at 11 bases. CDR1 is MGHRA and CDR2 is YSYEKL in the germline V gene. The CDR3 contains 14 residues. The junction had 7 bases not matched to a gene; V was cut back by 1 base and J by 12 bases.

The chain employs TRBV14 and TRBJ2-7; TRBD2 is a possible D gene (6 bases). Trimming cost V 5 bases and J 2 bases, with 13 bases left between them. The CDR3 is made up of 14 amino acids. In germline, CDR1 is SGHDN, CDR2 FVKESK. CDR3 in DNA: TGTGCCAGCAGCTTGGGACTGACGCCCTACGAGCAGTACTTC. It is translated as CASSLGLTPYEQYF.

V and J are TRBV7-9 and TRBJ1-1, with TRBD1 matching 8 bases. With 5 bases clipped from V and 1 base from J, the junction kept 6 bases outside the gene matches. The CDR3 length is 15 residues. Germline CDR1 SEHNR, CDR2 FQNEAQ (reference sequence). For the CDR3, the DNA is TGTGCCAGCAGCCCAGACAGGGGCGGGAACACTGAAGCTTTCTTT. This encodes CASSPDRGGNTEAFF.

CDR3 coding DNA: TGTGCCAGCAGTAAAACGGGACAGGCCACTAACTATGGCTACACCTTC. Residues: CASSKTGQATNYGYTF. The rearrangement joins TRBV2 to TRBJ1-2; 8 bases map to TRBD1. V lost 5 bases and J lost 0; bases outside the gene matches: 8. The CDR3 sequence is 16 residues long. Germline CDR1 SNHLY, CDR2 FYNNEI.

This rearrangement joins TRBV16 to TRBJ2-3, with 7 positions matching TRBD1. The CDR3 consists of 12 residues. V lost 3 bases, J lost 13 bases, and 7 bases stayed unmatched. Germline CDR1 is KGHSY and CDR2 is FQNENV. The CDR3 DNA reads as TGTGCCAGCAGCCATGGACAGGAGAAAGAGTATTTT. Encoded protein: CASSHGQEKEYF.

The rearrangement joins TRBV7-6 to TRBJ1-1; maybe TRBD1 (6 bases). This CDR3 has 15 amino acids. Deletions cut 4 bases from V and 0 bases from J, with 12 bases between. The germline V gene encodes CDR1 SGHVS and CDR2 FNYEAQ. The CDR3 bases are TGTGCCAGCAGCTACGAACAGGGCCTGAACACTGAAGCTTTCTTT. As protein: CASSYEQGLNTEAFF.

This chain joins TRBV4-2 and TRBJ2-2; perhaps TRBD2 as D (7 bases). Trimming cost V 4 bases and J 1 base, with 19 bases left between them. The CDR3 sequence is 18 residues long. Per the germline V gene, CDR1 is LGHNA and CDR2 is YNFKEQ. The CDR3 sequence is CASSLLVGGAGNTGELFF. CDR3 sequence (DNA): TGTGCCAGCAGCCTCCTAGTAGGGGGGGCCGGGAACACCGGGGAGCTGTTTTTT.